This paragraph reports one T cell receptor beta chain. The antigen remains unidentified. The data are from a study of OX40 agonist ivuxolimab in advanced cancers. The CDR3 is 17 residues long. V was clipped by 1 base and J by 4 bases, with 16 bases between them. Per germline, CDR1 SEHNR and CDR2 FQNEAQ (reference sequence). TCRdb's copy holds only in-frame clones and misses some; the assay was immunoSEQ multiplex PCR. Counted here are approximately 50,000 clones, approximately 91% occurring once; the ten biggest clones make up about 0.8%. General study findings and limits: CD4+ T cells averaged fewer expanded clones than CD8+ T cells. In the 0.1-3.0 mg/kg groups, partial responders showed among the lowest expansion. Some patients without response likewise showed low normalized clonal expansion.

Sample: CD4+ or CD8+ T cells sorted from blood, taken in a trial of the OX40 agonist ivuxolimab. This receptor was taken from an adult with an advanced solid tumor such as melanoma, head and neck, liver or kidney cancer. This rearrangement joins TRBV7-9 to TRBJ2-2; D may be TRBD1 or TRBD2 (7 bases each). DNA for the CDR3: TGTGCCAGCAGCTTAGACAACTCAGGGGGGGCCACCGGGGAGCTGTTTTTT. It encodes CASSLDNSGGATGELFF.